One sample yielded the 13 T cell receptor beta chains listed below, sequenced in a study of cytomegalovirus exposure and HLA in healthy donors. PCR amplification relied on 60 Vbeta primers (plus 13 Jbeta primers). Produced via immunoSEQ multiplex PCR; TCRdb's table is partial and in-frame only. The sample lists 160,000 or so clones, approximately 80% occurring once. Material for sequencing was PBMCs. The receptors stem from a man between 60 and 70 years old in good health and CMV-seronegative.

The chain is built from TRBV2 and TRBJ1-4; 7 nucleotides agree with TRBD1. Germline V lookup: CDR1 SNHLY, CDR2 FYNNEI. CDR3 length equals 15 residues. V lost 4 bases, J lost 8 bases, and 10 bases stayed unmatched. CDR3 sequence reads: CASSGRGEQGEKLFF. The CDR3 nucleotides are TGTGCCAGCAGTGGAAGGGGCGAACAGGGGGAAAAACTGTTTTTT.

In its sample, this clone was seen a few times. This chain connects TRBV6-1 to TRBJ2-7; possible D gene TRBD2, 6 bases. Trimming pared 1 base from V and 3 bases from J, leaving 13 bases between. From germline, CDR1 is MNHNS and CDR2 SASEGT. This CDR3 region has 15 residues. The CDR3 loop is CASSEGWRGNYEQYF. In nucleotides, the CDR3 is TGTGCCAGCAGTGAAGGATGGAGGGGAAACTACGAGCAGTACTTC.

The chain carries TRBV19 and TRBJ1-5; no reliable D call. There are 13 residues in the CDR3. Trimming left V 5 bases short and J 7 bases short, with 12 bases between. Germline assignment: CDR1 LNHDA and CDR2 SQIVND (reference sequence). The CDR3 sequence is CASSAQEFQPQHF. The CDR3 DNA reads as TGTGCCAGTAGTGCTCAGGAATTCCAGCCCCAGCATTTT.

The V gene is TRBV2, the J gene TRBJ1-1; D ambiguous. The CDR3 loop spans 17 amino acids. CDR1 is SNHLY, CDR2 FYNNEI, per germline. V was cut by 3 bases and J by 3 bases, with 20 bases left in between. The CDR3 coding sequence is TGTGCCAGCAGTGATTCCCTGGGGAGGGAACGGGACACTGAAGCTTTCTTT. It encodes CASSDSLGRERDTEAFF.

This chain links TRBV19 with TRBJ1-2, with TRBD1 identical over 7 bases. V dropped 5 bases and J dropped 1; count of bases not matched to a gene: 4. CDR1 and CDR2 from the germline V gene are LNHDA and SQIVND (reference sequence). This CDR3 is built from 14 residues. This CDR3 is CASSRRQGNYGYTF. The DNA for the CDR3 is TGTGCCAGTAGTCGAAGACAGGGTAACTATGGCTACACCTTC.

The J gene is TRBJ1-1, the V gene TRBV7-6, with D uncertain. Germline V CDR1 and CDR2: SGHVS, FNYEAQ. The CDR3 loop spans 15 amino acids. The V end was cut by 5 bases, the J end by 1 base, with 14 bases between. Here the CDR3 reads CASSTTSEANTEAFF. Written as DNA, the CDR3 is TGTGCCAGCAGCACTACCTCAGAGGCGAACACTGAAGCTTTCTTT. The full variable domain, with the rest looked up from reference TRBV7-6 and TRBJ1-1, is GAGVSQSPRYKVTKRGQDVALRCDPISGHVSLYWYRQALGQGPEFLTYFNYEAQQDKSGLPNDRFSAERPEGSISTLTIQRTEQRDSAMYRCASSTTSEANTEAFFGQGTRLTVV.

This clone was found once. V gene TRBV5-6 combines with J gene TRBJ2-7, with a tentative D call TRBD1 (6 bases). Trimming cost V 4 bases and J 3 bases, with 17 bases left between them. In germline, CDR1 is SGHDT, CDR2 YYEEEE. The CDR3 extends over 15 amino acids. DNA for the CDR3: TGTGCCAGCAGCGGTACCCTGTGGGGGCACTACGAGCAGTACTTC. This codes for CASSGTLWGHYEQYF. Filled out from reference TRBV5-6 and TRBJ2-7, the complete variable domain reads DAGVTQSPTHLIKTRGQQVTLRCSPKSGHDTVSWYQQALGQGPQFIFQYYEEEERQRGNFPDRFSGHQFPNYSSELNVNALLLGDSALYLCASSGTLWGHYEQYFGPGTRLTVT.

This chain connects TRBV6-6 to TRBJ2-7; the match to TRBD1 covers 10 bases. This CDR3 contains 14 residues. V lost 2 bases to trimming and J lost 8 bases; unmatched junction nucleotides: 6. The germline gives CDR1 MNHNY, CDR2 SVGAGI (reference sequence). The CDR3 coding sequence is TGTGCCAGCAGTTACGACGGGACAGGGGAACAGCAGTACTTC. It codes for CASSYDGTGEQQYF.

The V gene is TRBV9, the J gene TRBJ2-1; no reliable D call. CDR3 length: 12 residues. Trimming took 2 bases from V and 7 from J, leaving 7 bases between them. Germline V gene data show CDR1 as SGDLS and CDR2 as YYNGEE. The CDR3 region is CASSVPSNEQFF. The CDR3 DNA reads TGTGCCAGCAGCGTCCCCTCTAATGAGCAGTTCTTC.

The chain carries TRBV7-2 and TRBJ2-3; 8 bases match TRBD2. With V trimmed by 0 bases and J by 3 bases, 14 bases remained unmatched. CDR1 is SGHTA and CDR2 is FQGNSA in the germline V gene. The CDR3 is 19 amino acids. Written as DNA, the CDR3 is TGTGCCAGCAGCTTAGCTTTGGGGTTAGCGGGGAAGCGAACAGATACGCAGTATTTT. It codes for CASSLALGLAGKRTDTQYF.

The chain joins TRBV7-8 to TRBJ2-2, with 10 bases lining up with TRBD1. Trimming removed 5 bases from V and 5 bases from J; junction bases left unmatched: 2. Germline V lookup: CDR1 SGHVS, CDR2 FQNEAQ. This CDR3 comprises 14 residues. The CDR3 nucleotides read TGTGCCAGCAGCGACAGGGGGCGAACCGGGGAGCTGTTTTTT. This sequence encodes CASSDRGRTGELFF.

The V and J genes are TRBV29-1 and TRBJ1-2; maybe TRBD1 (6 bases). The CDR3 spans 15 residues. V dropped 3 bases and J dropped 7 bases, with 21 bases sitting between them. Germline lookup yields CDR1 SQVTM and CDR2 ANQGSEA. CDR3 sequence: CSVEVAGVGASGYTF. The CDR3 bases are TGCAGCGTTGAGGTTGCGGGGGTGGGGGCTAGTGGCTACACCTTC.

As for this clone: Other nucleotide sequences in the sample specify the same CDR3. The chain carries TRBV6-5 and TRBJ1-2, with 7 bases that match TRBD1. J was trimmed by 2 bases and V by 5 bases; bases with no gene match: 2. There are 13 residues in the CDR3. Germline values: CDR1 MNHEY, CDR2 SVGAGI. The CDR3 protein is CASSPQGNYGYTF. The CDR3 bases are TGTGCCAGCAGTCCACAGGGGAACTATGGCTACACCTTC.